This T cell receptor (beta chain) was recovered during a study of cytomegalovirus exposure and HLA in healthy donors. Study conclusions and caveats: Later analysis associated a missense DCLRE1C variant with TCR beta V- and J-gene trimming. Other equally common chains were less clonally expanded than HLA-associated TCR beta chains, a later analysis showed. As a later analysis showed, several of the most significant clusters appeared to be linked to common viral pathogens.

This CDR3 comprises 15 residues. Trimming removed 3 bases from V and 5 bases from J; junction bases left unmatched: 8. CDR1 and CDR2 from the germline V gene are LNHNV and YYDKDF (reference sequence). In regard to this clone: The antigen is unknown.

Researchers ran the PCR with 60 Vbeta and 13 Jbeta primers. The protocol was immunoSEQ multiplex PCR, while the TCRdb copy is restricted to in-frame clones and leaves out a portion. The table shows more than 130,000 clones, with approximately 80% occurring only once. Each of the donors was a healthy bone marrow donor. The V and J genes are TRBV15 and TRBJ1-1; TRBD1 aligns across 8 bases. Sequenced sample: PBMCs. The sequence was collected from a man aged 40-49 years in good health and CMV-seropositive. The CDR3 DNA follows: TGTGCCACCAGCAGCAATACAGGGGGTATTACTGAAGCTTTCTTT. Its protein product is CATSSNTGGITEAFF.